The 32 T cell receptor beta chains below all came from one sample that was sequenced in a study of cytomegalovirus exposure and HLA in healthy donors. This PCR relied on a set of 60 Vbeta primers and 13 Jbeta primers. The repertoire was sequenced with immunoSEQ multiplex PCR; TCRdb's copy has only in-frame clones and lacks some. Of around 84,000 clones detected, roughly 80% appear once; the ten largest clones hold 13%. The material sequenced was PBMCs. Source of these receptors: a human donor in good health.

V and J are TRBV25-1 and TRBJ2-7, with D possibly TRBD2 on 6 matching bases. CDR3 size: 13 residues. Per the germline V gene, CDR1 is MGHDK and CDR2 is SYGVNS. V was pared by 10 bases and J by 6 bases, with 19 bases between. CDR3 bases: TGTGCCACCTCCTCAGGGACTTGGTCCGAGCAGTACTTC. Encoded protein: CATSSGTWSEQYF.

This clone was seen once. The V gene is TRBV5-1, the J gene TRBJ2-7, with 8 bases fitting TRBD1. Germline V lookup: CDR1 SGHRS, CDR2 YFSETQ. The CDR3 sequence is 15 residues long. Trimming removed 1 base from V and 6 bases from J; junction bases left unmatched: 9. The CDR3 region is CASSLRSGGHVEQYF. The CDR3 coding sequence is TGCGCCAGCAGCTTGAGGTCAGGGGGCCATGTCGAGCAGTACTTC. Combining the CDR3 with reference TRBV5-1 and TRBJ2-7 gives the whole variable domain KAGVTQTPRYLIKTRGQQVTLSCSPISGHRSVSWYQQTPGQGLQFLFEYFSETQRNKGNFPGRFSGRQFSNSRSEMNVSTLELGDSALYLCASSLRSGGHVEQYFGPGTRLTVT.

The DNA for the CDR3 is TGTGCCAGCAGCCCTGCCTCGACAGGAAAATACGAGCAGTACTTC. It translates to CASSPASTGKYEQYF. This chain uses TRBV7-9 with TRBJ2-5, with D perhaps matching TRBD1 (6 bases). The closer fit of TRBJ2-7 to the DNA end suggests the J call may be wrong. This CDR3 region has 15 residues. CDR1 is SEHNR and CDR2 is FQNEAQ in the germline V gene (reference sequence).

This rearrangement joins TRBV13 to TRBJ2-4; 8 nucleotides line up with TRBD2. The CDR3 sequence is 16 residues long. Germline CDR1 reads PRHDT; CDR2 reads FYEKMQ (reference sequence). J gave up 6 bases and V 4 bases, and 11 bases lay outside the gene matches. The CDR3 here is CASSYYLGGGPNIQYF. Here the CDR3 DNA reads TGTGCCAGCAGCTATTACCTCGGGGGGGGCCCAAACATTCAGTACTTC.

Comment on this clone: One end of the junction fails to match germline, which may point to a read error. The chain recombines TRBV9 with TRBJ1-1; possible D gene TRBD1, 5 bases. This CDR3 contains 15 residues. From germline, CDR1 is SGDLS and CDR2 YYNGEE. The CDR3 coding sequence is TGTGCCAGCAGCGTGTTGAGGGGAGGGAACACTGAAGTTTTCTTT. Its translation is CASSVLRGGNTEVFF.

The chain has TRBV19 and TRBJ1-5; no clear D gene. The CDR3 length is 11 residues. The V gene lost 6 bases and the J gene lost 9 bases, with 9 bases spanning the gap. In germline, CDR1 is LNHDA, CDR2 SQIVND (reference sequence). The CDR3 DNA reads as TGTGCCAGTAGCTCCCCAGGGCCCCAGCATTTT. Protein: CASSSPGPQHF.

The chain is built from TRBV30 and TRBJ2-1, with 10 bases matching TRBD2. Looked up from germline, CDR1 is GTSNPN and CDR2 is SVGIG (reference sequence). Trimming at V came to 1 base and at J to 9 bases, leaving 9 bases not matched to a gene. The CDR3 has 15 residues. DNA of the CDR3: TGTGCCTGGAGTGATTTAGCGGGGGGTGTTGGTGAGCAGTTCTTC. It is translated as CAWSDLAGGVGEQFF.

Only one count was recorded for this clone. V is TRBV9 and J is TRBJ1-2; a weak D match, TRBD1 (6 bases). V was pared by 1 base and J by 5 bases, with 9 bases between. Germline CDR1 SGDLS, CDR2 YYNGEE. The CDR3 has 13 amino acids. The CDR3 loop is CASSVQGYYGYTF. DNA for the CDR3: TGTGCCAGCAGCGTACAGGGGTATTATGGCTACACCTTC.

CDR3 loop: CASSPSGGNEQFF. For the CDR3, the DNA is TGTGCCAGCAGCCCTAGCGGGGGGAATGAGCAGTTCTTC. The chain joins TRBV7-2 to TRBJ2-1; 11 bases agree with TRBD2. The V gene's germline CDR1 is SGHTA and CDR2 FQGNSA. J lost 7 bases, V lost 5 bases, and 1 base had no gene match. CDR3 size: 13 residues.

The chain uses TRBV18 and TRBJ1-2; D unclear. Germline loops: CDR1 KGHSH, CDR2 LQKENI. There are 14 residues in the CDR3. The V and J ends lost 0 bases and 3 bases respectively, with 8 bases between them. The CDR3 sequence is CASSPPPGHYGYTF. CDR3 sequence (DNA): TGTGCCAGCTCACCACCCCCTGGCCACTATGGCTACACCTTC.

This chain's CDR3 is CASSLGVAGRQFF. Written as DNA, the CDR3 is TGTGCCAGCAGCTTAGGGGTAGCGGGGCGACAGTTCTTC. This sequence joins TRBV11-3 and TRBJ2-1; 8 bases align to TRBD2. The germline V gene encodes CDR1 SGHNT and CDR2 YENEEA. The CDR3 length is 13 residues. V lost 1 base to trimming and J lost 13 bases; unmatched junction nucleotides: 6.

V and J are TRBV5-1 and TRBJ2-1; 10 positions match TRBD2. The CDR3 extends over 15 amino acids. The ends lost 2 bases at V and 4 bases at J; junction bases unmatched: 3. The germline gives CDR1 SGHRS, CDR2 YFSETQ. The CDR3 reads CASSFTSGVYNEQFF. The CDR3 coding sequence is TGCGCCAGCAGCTTTACTAGCGGGGTTTACAATGAGCAGTTCTTC.

The chain uses TRBV6-1 and TRBJ2-1; TRBD2 aligns across 7 bases. In germline, CDR1 is MNHNS, CDR2 SASEGT. The CDR3 consists of 14 residues. Unmatched junction bases numbered 10, after V lost 7 bases and J lost 7 bases. In nucleotides, the CDR3 is TGTGCCAGCAACACGGGACTACCAAATAATGAGCAGTTCTTC. It yields the protein CASNTGLPNNEQFF.

This sequence joins TRBV5-8 and TRBJ2-5; no clear D. The V and J ends lost 3 bases and 2 bases respectively, with 17 bases between them. The CDR3 has 16 residues. Per the germline V gene, CDR1 is SGHTS and CDR2 is YDEGEE. The CDR3 loop is CASSSTGSRRQETQYF. DNA for the CDR3: TGTGCCAGCAGCTCCACCGGGTCACGACGACAAGAGACCCAGTACTTC.

This chain links TRBV9 with TRBJ1-3, with D perhaps matching TRBD1 (5 bases). From germline, CDR1 is SGDLS and CDR2 YYNGEE. Between the trimmed V and J ends, which lost 0 bases and 0 bases, there was a span of 10 bases. The CDR3 covers 16 residues. Here the CDR3 reads CASSVGGTNSGNTIYF. The CDR3, as DNA: TGTGCCAGCAGCGTAGGGGGCACGAACTCTGGAAACACCATATATTTT.

The chain is built from TRBV19 and TRBJ2-3; 11 bases are shared with TRBD1. The germline gives CDR1 LNHDA, CDR2 SQIVND (reference sequence). The CDR3 totals 16 residues. V was pared by 4 bases and J by 2 bases, with 5 bases of the junction left unmatched. CDR3 sequence (DNA): TGTGCCAGTAGTAGCGGGGACAGGGGGTTCACAGATACGCAGTATTTT. Amino acid sequence: CASSSGDRGFTDTQYF.

CDR3 coding DNA: TGTGCCAGCAGCTATGAGACAAGACGTAACTATGGCTACACCTTC. Protein: CASSYETRRNYGYTF. The chain uses TRBV7-8 and TRBJ1-2; D is ambiguous. Germline values: CDR1 SGHVS, CDR2 FQNEAQ. V lost 4 bases and J lost 1, with 13 bases in between. This CDR3 region has 15 residues. Looking up the rest from reference TRBV7-8 and TRBJ1-2 gives the full variable domain: GAGVSQSPRYKVAKRGQDVALRCDPISGHVSLFWYQQALGQGPEFLTYFQNEAQLDKSGLPSDRFFAERPEGSVSTLKIQRTQQEDSAVYLCASSYETRRNYGYTFGSGTRLTVV.

The chain employs TRBV2 and TRBJ1-3; the D is unclear. V lost 6 bases and J 3 bases, leaving 18 bases between the germline ends. This CDR3 spans 16 amino acids. Germline lookup yields CDR1 SNHLY and CDR2 FYNNEI. The CDR3 DNA reads TGTGCCAGCAGCGAGCGTTCTCCCGGGAGTGGAAACACCATATATTTT. Its translation is CASSERSPGSGNTIYF.

This chain uses TRBV5-4 with TRBJ2-7; 15 positions match TRBD2. Germline lookup yields CDR1 SGHNT and CDR2 YYREEE (reference sequence). The CDR3 contains 16 residues. After removal of 4 bases from V and 4 bases from J, the junction contained 6 bases not matched to a gene. Here the CDR3 DNA reads TGTGCCAGCAGCCTGGGGGGGACTAGCGGGGGGTACGAGCAGTACTTC. The encoded protein is CASSLGGTSGGYEQYF.

The V call is TRBV29-1, the J call TRBJ2-7, with 8 bases aligning to TRBD2. Germline CDR1 SQVTM, CDR2 ANQGSEA. V lost 5 bases to trimming and J lost 8 bases; unmatched junction nucleotides: 11. This CDR3 is 13 amino acids long. The CDR3: CSVTGTRDSKQYF. The DNA of the CDR3 is TGCAGCGTTACCGGGACTAGGGATTCCAAGCAGTACTTC.

This chain links TRBV5-1 with TRBJ1-6; a weak D match, TRBD1 (6 bases). V was pared by 2 bases and J by 2 bases, with 14 bases between. Germline lookup yields CDR1 SGHRS and CDR2 YFSETQ. This CDR3 region has 17 residues. The CDR3, as DNA: TGCGCCAGCAGCTTTAATCACGGACAGACCTATAATTCACCCCTCCACTTT. Translation gives CASSFNHGQTYNSPLHF.

The chain couples TRBV5-1 to TRBJ1-2; D is uncertain. The ends were cut back, 1 base at V and 7 bases at J, with 11 bases in the middle. Looked up from germline, CDR1 is SGHRS and CDR2 is YFSETQ. CDR3 size: 13 residues. In nucleotides, the CDR3 is TGCGCCAGCAGCTTGATCGGGGAACGTGGCTACACCTTC. It translates to CASSLIGERGYTF.

This clone was seen a few times. The genes are TRBV9 and TRBJ2-2; D not resolved. The CDR3 spans 14 residues. CDR1 and CDR2 from the germline V gene are SGDLS and YYNGEE. V was cut by 6 bases and J by 2 bases, with 11 bases left in between. The CDR3, as DNA: TGTGCCAGCATGGCAGGCGCCAACACCGGGGAGCTGTTTTTT. It translates to CASMAGANTGELFF.

The J gene is TRBJ2-7, the V gene TRBV25-1; tentative D call: TRBD1 (6 bases). This CDR3 contains 15 residues. V lost 1 base to trimming and J lost 4 bases, with 14 bases between them. Germline CDR1 is MGHDK and CDR2 is SYGVNS. Here the CDR3 reads CASSEWARGIYEQYF. The CDR3 DNA sequence: TGTGCCAGCAGTGAATGGGCCAGGGGAATATACGAGCAGTACTTC.

As regards this clone: Other DNA sequences of this sample code for an identical CDR3. The V call is TRBV6-5, the J call TRBJ1-3; 7 bases align to TRBD1. The germline CDR1 and CDR2 sequences are MNHEY and SVGAGI. V shed 4 bases and J 0 bases; nucleotides not matched to a gene: 3. The CDR3 has 15 residues. The CDR3 DNA is TGTGCCAGCAGTTTGGACAGGTCCTCTGGAAACACCATATATTTT. This gives the protein CASSLDRSSGNTIYF.

The chain combines TRBV10-1 with TRBJ2-4; possible D gene TRBD1, 6 bases. Trimming removed 8 bases at V and 2 bases at J, with 10 bases between. The CDR3 length is 13 residues. From germline, CDR1 is WNHNN and CDR2 SYGVQD (reference sequence). The CDR3 here is CASEGVSKNIQYF. The CDR3 DNA reads as TGCGCCAGCGAGGGGGTGTCCAAAAACATTCAGTACTTC.

This clone was detected only once. V usage is TRBV7-9 and J usage is TRBJ1-2; possible D gene TRBD1, 5 bases. The V gene's germline CDR1 is SEHNR and CDR2 FQNEAQ (reference sequence). There are 15 residues in the CDR3. With 5 bases removed from V and 3 bases from J, the gap between germline ends came to 16 bases. This chain's CDR3 is CASSPLTDSDYGYTF. The CDR3 DNA is TGTGCCAGCAGCCCCCTGACAGACTCAGACTATGGCTACACCTTC. Supplemented by reference TRBV7-9 and TRBJ1-2, the full variable domain reads DTGVSQNPRHKITKRGQNVTFRCDPISEHNRLYWYRQTLGQGPEFLTYFQNEAQLEKSRLLSDRFSAERPKGSFSTLEIQRTEQGDSAMYLCASSPLTDSDYGYTFGSGTRLTVV.

The rearrangement links TRBV7-9 to TRBJ1-1; TRBD1 aligns across 7 bases. J was trimmed by 1 base and V by 4 bases; bases with no gene match: 3. The CDR3 loop spans 14 amino acids. CDR1 and CDR2 from the germline V gene are SEHNR and FQNEAQ (reference sequence). The CDR3 DNA sequence: TGTGCCAGCAGCTACCGGGACAGGAACACTGAAGCTTTCTTT. Its protein is CASSYRDRNTEAFF.

V and J are TRBV29-1 and TRBJ1-1; no clear D gene. Germline V gene data show CDR1 as SQVTM and CDR2 as ANQGSEA. This CDR3 comprises 13 residues. V lost 6 bases and J lost 4, with 15 bases in between. Written as DNA, the CDR3 is TGCAGCGTAAGTGACCCGCCGGGCACTGAAGCTTTCTTT. Residues: CSVSDPPGTEAFF.

The chain joins TRBV7-9 to TRBJ1-1; D might be TRBD1 (6 bases). Germline CDR1 is SEHNR and CDR2 is FQNEAQ (reference sequence). Trimming stripped 3 bases from V and 1 base from J, with 15 bases between. CDR3 length equals 16 residues. CDR3 nucleotides: TGTGCCAGCAGCTTCCAGGGGCGCAAGGGGAACACTGAAGCTTTCTTT. Translating it yields CASSFQGRKGNTEAFF.

As for this clone: Other DNA variants within this sample encode the same CDR3. The chain uses TRBV7-2 and TRBJ2-5, with 9 bases that match TRBD1. CDR1 is SGHTA and CDR2 is FQGNSA in the germline V gene. The CDR3 loop spans 14 amino acids. Trimming removed 4 bases from V and 5 bases from J; junction bases left unmatched: 5. Written as DNA, the CDR3 is TGTGCCAGCAGCTCTGACAGGGGGAGGGAGACCCAGTACTTC. Translated, it gives CASSSDRGRETQYF.

This chain joins TRBV10-3 and TRBJ2-3; a possible D gene is TRBD2 (6 bases). Trimming took 2 bases from V and 6 from J, leaving 15 bases between them. Germline CDR1 ENHRY, CDR2 SYGVKD. This CDR3 is 15 amino acids long. DNA for the CDR3: TGTGCCATCAGTGAGCCGGGGACTGCCGGGGATACGCAGTATTTT. This gives the protein CAISEPGTAGDTQYF.